A single T cell receptor (beta chain) is shown here with its context. This entry comes from a study of T cell responses to AZD1222 COVID-19 vaccine. Recipients boosted at about 4 weeks or about 12 weeks are pooled. The assay was immunoSEQ multiplex PCR, and TCRdb's table has in-frame clones only and misses some. The sample records 95,000 to 150,000 clones, approximately 85% being singletons. This CDR3 region has 14 residues. V was clipped by 10 bases and J by 0 bases, with 10 bases between them. In germline, CDR1 is WNHNN, CDR2 SYGVQD (reference sequence). The clonotype was recovered from an adult who received the AZD1222 COVID-19 vaccine. V usage is TRBV10-1 and J usage is TRBJ2-6; no clear D. The specimen was peripheral blood, collected 28 days after the second AZD1222 dose. The CDR3 reads CATWTDSGANVLTF. CDR3 nucleotides: TGCGCCACCTGGACGGACTCTGGGGCCAACGTCCTGACTTTC.